This entry concerns a single T cell receptor beta chain. Only in-frame clones appear in the TCRdb table, and some are missing; sequencing was by immunoSEQ multiplex PCR. The sample contains about 360,000 clones, around 87% of which appear only once. This sample was taken from a study of blood T cell repertoires in COVID-19. In the study overall: PBMCs, B-cell-depleted T cells, or T cells were the source of the cDNA or gDNA that made up the material.

V gave up 5 bases and J gave up 10 bases, with 17 bases separating them. The length of the CDR3 is 13 residues. This chain joins TRBV12-3 or TRBV12-4 and TRBJ1-2; perhaps TRBD1 as D (6 bases). Sequenced material: peripheral blood. This TCR was recovered from a human donor in a cohort sampled during active COVID-19. Here the CDR3 reads CASSRAGTPYYTF. CDR3 DNA: TGTGCCAGCAGTCGAGCCGGGACACCTTACTACACCTTC.